The rows below give T cell receptor beta chains drawn from one sample of a study of T cell changes during pregnancy in multiple sclerosis. The table came from immunoSEQ multiplex PCR; TCRdb's copy has only in-frame clones and leaves some out. The data show over 90,000 clones, with over 85% seen just once and 0.99% held by the top ten. The material was peripheral blood, obtained after pregnancy. The receptors derive from a female donor with multiple sclerosis, enrolled in a pregnancy study. The CDR3 runs from the conserved cysteine through the conserved F or W. A D gene is named only where the DNA matches it firmly. Clone size appears in some rows only: once, few, many, or a class for an expanded clone.

V: TRBV7-3; length: 14; D: -; J: TRBJ2-2; size: -; CDR3: CASSFSSNTGELFF; DNA: TGTGCCAGCAGCTTCTCCTCGAACACCGGGGAGCTGTTTTTT
V: TRBV9; length: 14; D: -; J: TRBJ2-7; size: -; CDR3: CASSPGGAGYEQYF; DNA: TGTGCCAGCAGCCCCGGAGGGGCCGGCTACGAGCAGTACTTC
V: TRBV4-2; length: 20; D: TRBD2; J: TRBJ2-5; size: few; CDR3: CASSQVGLAGGGLGQETQYF; DNA: TGTGCCAGCAGCCAAGTGGGCCTAGCGGGAGGGGGGCTAGGCCAAGAGACCCAGTACTTC
V: TRBV16; length: 16; D: TRBD1; J: TRBJ2-7; size: -; CDR3: CASSQSVSTGGYEQYF; DNA: TGTGCCAGCAGCCAATCGGTTTCGACAGGGGGATACGAGCAGTACTTC
V: TRBV4-2; length: 17; D: -; J: TRBJ2-2; size: once; CDR3: CASSPVGLARNTGELFF; DNA: TGTGCCAGCAGCCCTGTCGGGCTAGCCAGGAACACCGGGGAGCTGTTTTTT
V: TRBV27; length: 14; D: TRBD2; J: TRBJ2-3; size: -; CDR3: CASSEGLTLHTQYF; DNA: TGTGCCAGCAGTGAGGGACTAACCCTCCATACGCAGTATTTT
V: TRBV9; length: 14; D: -; J: TRBJ2-7; size: -; CDR3: CASSVSRDGYEQYF; DNA: TGTGCCAGCAGCGTATCGCGGGACGGCTACGAGCAGTACTTC
V: TRBV15; length: 15; D: -; J: TRBJ1-1; size: -; CDR3: CATSHFGSGPVEAFF; DNA: TGTGCCACCAGCCATTTTGGGAGCGGACCGGTTGAAGCTTTCTTT
V: TRBV30; length: 14; D: TRBD1; J: TRBJ1-2; size: few; CDR3: CAWSSGQGVYGYTF; DNA: TGTGCCTGGAGTTCCGGACAGGGGGTCTATGGCTACACCTTC
V: TRBV7-2; length: 16; D: TRBD1; J: TRBJ2-2; size: -; CDR3: CASSLVSRGLSGELFF; DNA: TGTGCCAGCAGCTTAGTAAGCAGGGGGCTTTCCGGGGAGCTGTTTTTT
V: TRBV5-1; length: 17; D: TRBD2; J: TRBJ2-2; size: once; CDR3: CASSRTSGRRDTGELFF; DNA: TGCGCCAGCAGCCGGACTAGCGGGAGAAGGGACACCGGGGAGCTGTTTTTT
V: TRBV5-6; length: 15; D: TRBD2; J: TRBJ2-7; size: once; CDR3: CASSLEASGIYEQYF; DNA: TGTGCCAGCAGCTTGGAGGCTAGCGGGATATACGAGCAGTACTTC
V: TRBV2; length: 11; D: -; J: TRBJ1-2; size: -; CDR3: CASGGTGGYTF; DNA: TGTGCCAGCGGGGGGACGGGGGGCTACACCTTC
V: TRBV30; length: 17; D: TRBD1; J: TRBJ1-2; size: -; CDR3: CAWCRQLGDSPNYGYTF; DNA: TGTGCCTGGTGTCGGCAACTGGGGGACAGCCCAAACTATGGCTACACCTTC
V: TRBV6-6; length: 15; D: TRBD1; J: TRBJ2-2; size: -; CDR3: CASSYGTANTGELFF; DNA: TGTGCCAGCAGTTACGGGACAGCGAACACCGGGGAGCTGTTTTTT
V: TRBV28; length: 15; D: TRBD2; J: TRBJ2-7; size: -; CDR3: CASSSPSGTPGEQYF; DNA: TGTGCCAGCAGTTCCCCTAGCGGGACCCCGGGGGAGCAGTACTTC
V: TRBV4-1; length: 15; D: -; J: TRBJ1-1; size: -; CDR3: CASSQGRLENTEAFF; DNA: TGCGCCAGCAGCCAGGGGCGTCTTGAGAACACTGAAGCTTTCTTT
V: TRBV2; length: 18; D: TRBD1; J: TRBJ2-1; size: -; CDR3: CASSERDRTYFFYNEQFF; DNA: TGTGCCAGCAGTGAGCGGGACAGGACCTATTTTTTCTACAATGAGCAGTTCTTC
V: TRBV30; length: 15; D: -; J: TRBJ1-5; size: -; CDR3: CAWSASTASNQPQHF; DNA: TGTGCCTGGAGTGCCTCGACAGCAAGCAATCAGCCCCAGCATTTT
V: TRBV4-1; length: 14; D: -; J: TRBJ1-4; size: -; CDR3: CASSFRQVNEKLFF; DNA: TGCGCCAGCAGCTTCCGACAGGTGAATGAAAAACTGTTTTTT
V: TRBV6-6; length: 16; D: TRBD1; J: TRBJ1-5; size: -; CDR3: CASSSPGQASNQPQHF; DNA: TGTGCCAGCAGTTCGCCTGGACAGGCGAGCAATCAGCCCCAGCATTTT
V: TRBV27; length: 16; D: TRBD1; J: TRBJ2-1; size: -; CDR3: CASRRRQGAYLNEQFF; DNA: TGTGCCAGCAGAAGACGACAGGGGGCATATCTCAATGAGCAGTTCTTC
V: TRBV7-9; length: 13; D: TRBD1; J: TRBJ1-1; size: -; CDR3: CASSRTGTVEAFF; DNA: TGTGCCAGCAGCAGGACAGGGACGGTTGAAGCTTTCTTT
V: TRBV18; length: 13; D: -; J: TRBJ2-2; size: -; CDR3: CASSPYRDGELFF; DNA: TGTGCCAGCTCACCTTACAGGGACGGGGAGCTGTTTTTT
V: TRBV7-2; length: 12; D: -; J: TRBJ1-1; size: -; CDR3: CASVLPPRVAFF; DNA: TGTGCCAGCGTCCTACCCCCGCGGGTAGCTTTCTTT
V: TRBV5-1; length: 13; D: -; J: TRBJ2-7; size: -; CDR3: CASSLVSSYEQYF; DNA: TGCGCCAGCAGCTTGGTCAGCTCCTACGAGCAGTACTTC
V: TRBV19; length: 16; D: -; J: TRBJ1-2; size: -; CDR3: CASRRTLGGPNYGYTF; DNA: TGTGCCAGTAGACGGACTCTCGGGGGACCTAACTATGGCTACACCTTC
V: TRBV6-5; length: 12; D: -; J: TRBJ1-2; size: -; CDR3: CASSNSFYGYTF; DNA: TGTGCCAGCAGCAACAGTTTCTATGGCTACACCTTC
V: TRBV27; length: 17; D: TRBD2; J: TRBJ2-3; size: -; CDR3: CASSLRASGWSTDTQYF; DNA: TGTGCCAGCAGTTTAAGGGCTAGCGGATGGAGCACAGATACGCAGTATTTT
V: TRBV7-9; length: 15; D: TRBD2; J: TRBJ2-2; size: -; CDR3: CASSRGGANTGELFF; DNA: TGTGCCAGCAGCCGTGGGGGGGCGAACACCGGGGAGCTGTTTTTT
V: TRBV18; length: 13; D: -; J: TRBJ1-1; size: -; CDR3: CASSQNGNTEAFF; DNA: TGTGCCAGCTCACAAAACGGGAACACTGAAGCTTTCTTT
V: TRBV7-2; length: 16; D: TRBD2; J: TRBJ2-7; size: once; CDR3: CASSLVAGGGPYEQYF; DNA: TGTGCCAGCAGCTTAGTAGCGGGTGGCGGACCTTACGAGCAGTACTTC
V: TRBV2; length: 17; D: TRBD2; J: TRBJ2-6; size: -; CDR3: CASSLSGRASGANVLTF; DNA: TGTGCCAGCAGTCTGAGCGGGAGGGCCTCTGGGGCCAACGTCCTGACTTTC
V: TRBV7-9; length: 16; D: TRBD1; J: TRBJ1-1; size: -; CDR3: CASSPRATGKNTEAFF; DNA: TGTGCCAGCAGCCCAAGGGCGACAGGGAAGAACACTGAAGCTTTCTTT
V: TRBV28; length: 14; D: -; J: TRBJ1-1; size: -; CDR3: CASIMGGENTEAFF; DNA: TGTGCCAGCATCATGGGGGGGGAGAACACTGAAGCTTTCTTT
V: TRBV14; length: 14; D: TRBD1; J: TRBJ1-1; size: -; CDR3: CASTRQGGGTEAFF; DNA: TGTGCCAGCACCCGACAGGGAGGTGGCACTGAAGCTTTCTTT
V: TRBV6-6; length: 15; D: -; J: TRBJ2-2; size: -; CDR3: CASRRYDQGPGELFF; DNA: TGTGCCAGCAGACGCTACGACCAGGGCCCCGGGGAGCTGTTTTTT
V: TRBV2; length: 15; D: -; J: TRBJ1-5; size: once; CDR3: CASRTGTQSNQPQHF; DNA: TGTGCCAGCAGGACCGGGACACAAAGCAATCAGCCCCAGCATTTT
V: TRBV27; length: 14; D: TRBD2; J: TRBJ2-1; size: -; CDR3: CASSGKLAGNEQFF; DNA: TGTGCCAGCAGTGGTAAACTAGCGGGTAATGAGCAGTTCTTC
V: TRBV4-1; length: 17; D: TRBD2; J: TRBJ2-1; size: -; CDR3: CASSQAGTSGSMYEQFF; DNA: TGCGCCAGCAGCCAAGCCGGGACTAGCGGGAGTATGTATGAGCAGTTCTTC
V: TRBV6-1; length: 16; D: -; J: TRBJ2-1; size: -; CDR3: CASSGFDGAGYNEQFF; DNA: TGTGCCAGCAGTGGGTTCGATGGGGCGGGATACAATGAGCAGTTCTTC
V: TRBV30; length: 15; D: -; J: TRBJ2-2; size: -; CDR3: CAWSVLGSDTGELFF; DNA: TGTGCCTGGAGTGTACTAGGGAGCGACACCGGGGAGCTGTTTTTT
V: TRBV2; length: 13; D: -; J: TRBJ2-1; size: -; CDR3: CASKRGETTEQFF; DNA: TGTGCCAGCAAACGCGGGGAGACAACTGAGCAGTTCTTC
V: TRBV6-1; length: 16; D: -; J: TRBJ1-1; size: -; CDR3: CASSEDFWTVPSEAFF; DNA: TGTGCCAGCAGTGAAGATTTCTGGACAGTGCCTTCTGAAGCTTTCTTT
V: TRBV5-6; length: 13; D: -; J: TRBJ1-1; size: few; CDR3: CASRKDINTEAFF; DNA: TGTGCCAGCAGGAAGGACATTAACACTGAAGCTTTCTTT
V: TRBV30; length: 14; D: TRBD2; J: TRBJ2-7; size: -; CDR3: CALLGVTSGREQYF; DNA: TGTGCCTTGCTAGGAGTGACTAGCGGGAGAGAGCAGTACTTC
V: TRBV6-8; length: 14; D: -; J: TRBJ1-1; size: -; CDR3: CASRRDSPGTEAFF; DNA: TGTGCCAGCAGGCGGGACTCCCCAGGCACTGAAGCTTTCTTT
V: TRBV27; length: 14; D: TRBD2; J: TRBJ2-7; size: -; CDR3: CASSLTSGTREQYF; DNA: TGTGCCAGCAGTTTGACTAGCGGGACCCGCGAGCAGTACTTC
V: TRBV5-5; length: 16; D: -; J: TRBJ1-5; size: -; CDR3: CASSLVTGTGYQPQHF; DNA: TGTGCCAGCAGCTTGGTTACAGGGACGGGTTATCAGCCCCAGCATTTT
V: TRBV9; length: 13; D: -; J: TRBJ2-7; size: -; CDR3: CASSLGPFHEQYF; DNA: TGTGCCAGCAGCCTGGGGCCCTTTCACGAGCAGTACTTC
V: TRBV10-2; length: 16; D: -; J: TRBJ2-7; size: -; CDR3: CASKGSGGRRIYEQYF; DNA: TGCGCCAGCAAAGGGTCCGGGGGACGAAGGATCTACGAGCAGTACTTC